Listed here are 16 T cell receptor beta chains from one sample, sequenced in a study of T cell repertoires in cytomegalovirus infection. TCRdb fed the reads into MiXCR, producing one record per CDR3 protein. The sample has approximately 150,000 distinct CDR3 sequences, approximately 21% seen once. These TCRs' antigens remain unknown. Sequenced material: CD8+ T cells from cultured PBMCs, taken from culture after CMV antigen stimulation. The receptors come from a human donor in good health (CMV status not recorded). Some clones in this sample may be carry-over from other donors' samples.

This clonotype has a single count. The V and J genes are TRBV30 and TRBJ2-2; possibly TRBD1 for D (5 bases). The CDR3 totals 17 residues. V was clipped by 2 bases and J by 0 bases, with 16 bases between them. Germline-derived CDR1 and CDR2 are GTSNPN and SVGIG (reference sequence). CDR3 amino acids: CAWSSYDSIPNTGELFF. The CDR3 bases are TGTGCCTGGAGTTCCTATGACAGTATACCGAACACCGGGGAGCTGTTTTTT.

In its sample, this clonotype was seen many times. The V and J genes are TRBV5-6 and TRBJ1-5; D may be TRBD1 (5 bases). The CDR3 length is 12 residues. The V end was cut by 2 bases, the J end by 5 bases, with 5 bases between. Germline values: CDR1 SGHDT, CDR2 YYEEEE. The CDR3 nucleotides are TGTGCCAGCAGCTTAGGGGATCAGCCCCAGCATTTT. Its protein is CASSLGDQPQHF. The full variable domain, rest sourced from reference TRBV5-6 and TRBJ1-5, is DAGVTQSPTHLIKTRGQQVTLRCSPKSGHDTVSWYQQALGQGPQFIFQYYEEEERQRGNFPDRFSGHQFPNYSSELNVNALLLGDSALYLCASSLGDQPQHFGDGTRLSIL.

CDR3 sequence reads: CASSGGVWTGELFF. The CDR3 DNA follows: TGTGCCAGCAGCGGCGGGGTATGGACCGGGGAGCTGTTTTTT. This chain joins TRBV6-2 or TRBV6-3 and TRBJ2-2; weak D call: TRBD2 (6 bases). In germline, CDR1 is MNHEY, CDR2 SVGEGT. Trimming took 6 bases from V and 5 from J, leaving 13 bases between them. The length of the CDR3 is 14 residues.

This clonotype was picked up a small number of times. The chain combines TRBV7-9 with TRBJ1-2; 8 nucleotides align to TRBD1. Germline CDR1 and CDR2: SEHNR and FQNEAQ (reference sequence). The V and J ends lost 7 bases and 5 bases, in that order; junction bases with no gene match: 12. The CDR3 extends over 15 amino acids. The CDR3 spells CASNPSQGAKYGYTF. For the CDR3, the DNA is TGTGCCAGCAACCCATCGCAGGGGGCAAAGTATGGCTACACCTTC.

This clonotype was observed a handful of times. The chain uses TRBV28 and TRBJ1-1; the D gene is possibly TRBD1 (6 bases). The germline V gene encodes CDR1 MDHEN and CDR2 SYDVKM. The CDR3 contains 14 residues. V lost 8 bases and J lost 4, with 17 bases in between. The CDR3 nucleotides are TGTGCCAGCGAGACCAATACAGGGCTCACTGAAGCTTTCTTT. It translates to CASETNTGLTEAFF.

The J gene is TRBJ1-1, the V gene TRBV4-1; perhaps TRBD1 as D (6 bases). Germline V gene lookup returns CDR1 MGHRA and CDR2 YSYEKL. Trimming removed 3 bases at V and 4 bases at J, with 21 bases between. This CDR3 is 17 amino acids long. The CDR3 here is CASSHRGGNQGGTEAFF. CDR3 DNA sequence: TGCGCCAGCAGCCACCGAGGGGGGAATCAGGGAGGCACTGAAGCTTTCTTT.

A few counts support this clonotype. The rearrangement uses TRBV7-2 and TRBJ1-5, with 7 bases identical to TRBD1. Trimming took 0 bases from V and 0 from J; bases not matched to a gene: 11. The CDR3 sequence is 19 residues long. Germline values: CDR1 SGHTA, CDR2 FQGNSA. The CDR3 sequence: CASSLAPGQSIFSNQPQHF. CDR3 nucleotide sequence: TGTGCCAGCAGCTTAGCACCGGGACAGTCTATTTTTAGCAATCAGCCCCAGCATTTT.

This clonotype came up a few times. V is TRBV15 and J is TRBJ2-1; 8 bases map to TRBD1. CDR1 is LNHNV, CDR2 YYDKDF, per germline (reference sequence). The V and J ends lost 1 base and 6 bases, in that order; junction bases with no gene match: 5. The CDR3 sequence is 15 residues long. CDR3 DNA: TGTGCCACCAGCAGAGCCAGGACAGGGATCAATGAGCAGTTCTTC. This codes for CATSRARTGINEQFF.

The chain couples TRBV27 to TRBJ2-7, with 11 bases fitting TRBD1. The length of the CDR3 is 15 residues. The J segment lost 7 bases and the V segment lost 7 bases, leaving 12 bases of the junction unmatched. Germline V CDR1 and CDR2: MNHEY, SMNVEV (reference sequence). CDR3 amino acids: CASTRRGTGGEEQYF. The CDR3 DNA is TGTGCCAGCACCCGCCGTGGGACAGGGGGTGAGGAGCAGTACTTC.

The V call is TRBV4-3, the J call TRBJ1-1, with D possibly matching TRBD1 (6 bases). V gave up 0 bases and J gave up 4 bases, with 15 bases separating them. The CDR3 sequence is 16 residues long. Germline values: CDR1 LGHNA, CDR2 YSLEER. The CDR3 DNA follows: TGCGCCAGCAGCCAAGATGTTAGGGGGAGAGGCACTGAAGCTTTCTTT. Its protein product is CASSQDVRGRGTEAFF.

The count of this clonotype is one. The CDR3 here is CARSLPGTSKTPGETQYF. The DNA for the CDR3 is TGTGCCAGGAGCCTACCGGGGACTAGCAAAACCCCGGGGGAGACCCAGTACTTC. The rearrangement uses TRBV7-2 and TRBJ2-5; 9 bases fit TRBD2. Germline assignment: CDR1 SGHTA and CDR2 FQGNSA. The CDR3 runs to 18 residues. V lost 9 bases to trimming and J lost 5 bases; unmatched junction nucleotides: 22.

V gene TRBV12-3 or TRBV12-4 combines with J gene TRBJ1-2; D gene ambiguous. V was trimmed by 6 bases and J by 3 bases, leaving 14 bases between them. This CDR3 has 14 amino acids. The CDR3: CASRLLGSDYGYTF. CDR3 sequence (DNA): TGTGCCAGCAGACTTCTTGGCAGTGACTATGGCTACACCTTC.

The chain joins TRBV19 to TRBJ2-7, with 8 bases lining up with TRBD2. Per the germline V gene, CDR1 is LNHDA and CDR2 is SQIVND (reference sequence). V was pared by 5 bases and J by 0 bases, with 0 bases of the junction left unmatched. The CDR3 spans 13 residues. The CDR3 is CASSAGGSYEQYF. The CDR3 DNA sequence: TGTGCCAGTAGTGCGGGGGGCTCCTACGAGCAGTACTTC.

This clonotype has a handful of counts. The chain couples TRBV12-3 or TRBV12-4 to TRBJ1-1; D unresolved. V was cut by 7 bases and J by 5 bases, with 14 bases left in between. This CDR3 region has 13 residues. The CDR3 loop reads CASTSRGITEAFF. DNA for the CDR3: TGTGCCAGCACCTCGAGAGGGATTACTGAAGCTTTCTTT.

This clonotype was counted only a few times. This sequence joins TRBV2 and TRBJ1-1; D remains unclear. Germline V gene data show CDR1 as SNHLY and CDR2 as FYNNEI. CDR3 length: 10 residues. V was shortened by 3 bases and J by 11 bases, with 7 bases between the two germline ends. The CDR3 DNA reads TGTGCCAGCAGTGACAGTCGGGCTTTCTTT. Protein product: CASSDSRAFF.

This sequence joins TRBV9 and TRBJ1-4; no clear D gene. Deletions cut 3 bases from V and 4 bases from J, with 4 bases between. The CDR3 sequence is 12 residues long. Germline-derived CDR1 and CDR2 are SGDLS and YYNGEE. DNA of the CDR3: TGTGCCAGCAGCGGGGTTAATGAAAAACTGTTTTTT. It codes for CASSGVNEKLFF.